This TCR beta chain derives from a study of post-analysis software for immune sequencing data. About the research overall: As for disease course, relapsing-remitting, secondary progressive and progressive-relapsing multiple sclerosis were all included. Study-wide results and caveats: Relative to controls, patients with multiple sclerosis showed significantly lower normalized Chao1 diversity. Comparison of patients with controls showed five TRBV segments more frequent in patients, TRBV5-6, TRBV5-1 and TRBV20-1 among them.

Trimming shortened V by 1 base and J by 2 bases, and 13 bases separated the two germline ends. The CDR3 runs to 15 residues. The germline V gene has CDR1 SQVTM and CDR2 ANQGSEA. TCR beta libraries were prepared from cDNA with unique molecular identifiers. TCRdb re-analysed the PCR reads in MiXCR, keeping a single row per CDR3 protein. The sample consists of 650,000 to 900,000 distinct CDR3 sequences, 46% of them appearing once. This clonotype was seen a few times. The antigen is unknown. This receptor was identified in a girl between 5 and 17 years old with multiple sclerosis. This chain connects TRBV29-1 to TRBJ2-3, with D tentatively TRBD2 (5 bases). Specimen: blood. CDR3 loop: CSVEGPSGDTDTQYF. The DNA for the CDR3 is TGCAGCGTTGAAGGCCCAAGCGGAGACACAGATACGCAGTATTTT.